The clone carrying this T cell receptor beta chain was seen only a few times. This sample is drawn from a study of response to subunit inactivated influenza vaccine. The CDR3 loop spans 15 amino acids. V was cut by 6 bases and J by 7 bases, with 19 bases left in between. Using its own MiXCR run on the RT-PCR reads, TCRdb lists one record per CDR3 protein. Among 500,000 to 550,000 distinct CDR3 sequences listed, less than 7.5% were seen once. The gene calls are TRBV12-3 or TRBV12-4 and TRBJ1-5; perhaps TRBD1 as D (5 bases). This TCR was recovered from a man aged 50 to 75 who received an inactivated influenza vaccine. The starting material was PBMCs from blood, obtained around 2 years after vaccination. The CDR3 coding sequence is TGTGCCAGCAGACAGGAGATTGGGGAAAGACAGCCCCAGCATTTT. Encoded protein: CASRQEIGERQPQHF.